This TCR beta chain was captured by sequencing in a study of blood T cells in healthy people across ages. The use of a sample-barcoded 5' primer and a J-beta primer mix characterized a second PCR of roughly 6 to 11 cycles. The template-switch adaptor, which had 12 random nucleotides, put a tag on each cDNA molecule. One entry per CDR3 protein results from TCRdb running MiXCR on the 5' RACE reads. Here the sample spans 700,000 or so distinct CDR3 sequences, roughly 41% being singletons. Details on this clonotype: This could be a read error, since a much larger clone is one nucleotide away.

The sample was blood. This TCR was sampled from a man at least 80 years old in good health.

The CDR3 here is CASSLVLAGDYNEQYF. DNA of the CDR3: TGCGCCAGCAGCTTGGTTTTAGCGGGGGACTACAATGAGCAGTACTTC. V gene TRBV5-1 combines with J gene TRBJ2-1; TRBD2 agrees at 9 bases. The J call is uncertain, as TRBJ2-7 better fits the DNA end. The CDR3 consists of 16 residues. Germline CDR1 SGHRS, CDR2 YFSETQ.